The clone carrying this T cell receptor (beta chain) was counted ten times or more. The source of the sample is a study of early T cells in non-severe SARS-CoV-2 infection. Turning to the study itself: Investigators sequenced bulk RNA drawn from unsorted whole blood, and chains remained unpaired.

Molecules of cDNA were individually given unique molecular identifiers that were attached to them. TCRdb re-called the 5' RACE reads with MiXCR, one entry per CDR3 protein. The sample lists roughly 51,000 distinct CDR3 sequences, approximately 6.2% occurring once. V lost 5 bases and J lost 0; bases outside the gene matches: 6. Germline CDR1 is LNHDA and CDR2 is SQIVND (reference sequence). This CDR3 has 16 residues. This TCR came from an adult who was a healthcare worker with PCR-confirmed SARS-CoV-2 infection or an uninfected control (not recorded which). V usage is TRBV19 and J usage is TRBJ1-3, with 8 bases fitting TRBD1. Material: whole blood. The CDR3 reads CASSARQGISGNTIYF. CDR3 sequence (DNA): TGTGCCAGTAGTGCACGACAGGGGATCTCTGGAAACACCATATATTTT. Full variable domain (missing parts from reference TRBV19 and TRBJ1-3): DGGITQSPKYLFRKEGQNVTLSCEQNLNHDAMYWYRQDPGQGLRLIYYSQIVNDFQKGDIAEGYSVSREKKESFPLTVTSAQKNPTAFYLCASSARQGISGNTIYFGEGSWLTVV.